A selection of T cell receptor beta chains follows, all from one sample in a study of OX40 agonist ivuxolimab in advanced cancers. TCRdb's table, derived via immunoSEQ multiplex PCR, lists solely in-frame clones and lacks some. The sample lists more than 15,000 clones, 80% to 95% occurring once. Sequenced here: CD4+ or CD8+ T cells sorted from blood, sampled in a trial of the OX40 agonist ivuxolimab. The receptor set was obtained from an adult with an advanced solid tumor such as melanoma, head and neck, liver or kidney cancer. Each CDR3 is given with its conserved first and last residue. The order of the fields is D gene, clone size, J gene, V gene, CDR3 DNA, CDR3 protein. A D gene is named only where the DNA matches it firmly. Only some rows state a clone size, as once, few, many or a class for expanded clones.

- - TRBJ2-3 TRBV10-3 TGTGCCATCAGAGGACTGGGAAGCACAGATACGCAGTATTTT CAIRGLGSTDTQYF
- few TRBJ1-1 TRBV20-1 TGCAGTGCCGATCCCGGGACAGCTTTCTTT CSADPGTAFF
- once TRBJ2-1 TRBV23-1 TGCGCCAGCAGCCAAGACTACCTCAATGAGCAGTTCTTC CASSQDYLNEQFF
- - TRBJ2-1 TRBV7-9 TGTGCCAGCAGCTTAGGAGGCCTACCCCCCAATGAGCAGTTCTTC CASSLGGLPPNEQFF
TRBD1 - TRBJ2-1 TRBV14 TGTGCCAGCAGCCAAGACCTTGGGACAGGGAGCTCTGAGCAGTTCTTC CASSQDLGTGSSEQFF
- - TRBJ1-1 TRBV10-1 TGCGCCAGCAGTGCTAGGCGGGACACTGAAGCTTTCTTT CASSARRDTEAFF
TRBD2 once TRBJ2-1 TRBV5-6 TGTGCCAGCAGCGCCTATTTTCGGCTAGCGGGAGGCGGAGAGCAGTTCTTC CASSAYFRLAGGGEQFF
- - TRBJ2-5 TRBV6-1 TGTGCCAGCCATGTGCGGAGCGAGAGGGGGACCCAGTACTTC CASHVRSERGTQYF
TRBD2 - TRBJ2-7 TRBV14 TGTGCCAGCAGCCAAAGGCTAGCGGGAGTCAGGGGGTACGAGCAGTACTTC CASSQRLAGVRGYEQYF
- - TRBJ1-1 TRBV11-2 TGTGCCAGCAGCGCATCGGACGCCCGGCTTGAAGCTTTCTTT CASSASDARLEAFF
TRBD1 - TRBJ2-5 TRBV2 TGTGCCAGCAGCCATTGGACAGGGCAAGAGACCCAGTACTTC CASSHWTGQETQYF
- - TRBJ2-1 TRBV6-1 TGTGCCAGCACGACGCCAACCTTGGTCAATGAGCAGTTCTTC CASTTPTLVNEQFF
- few TRBJ2-1 TRBV5-1 TGCGCCAGCAGCATGGACTTCCTCGGTGAGCAGTTCTTC CASSMDFLGEQFF
- - TRBJ1-5 TRBV9 TGTGCCAGCAGCGTAGAGAGAGAGGGCTGGGAGCCCCAGCATTTT CASSVEREGWEPQHF
- - TRBJ2-5 TRBV7-7 TGTGCCAGCAGCTTTTATGGGTCCCCCCAAGAGACCCAGTACTTC CASSFYGSPQETQYF
TRBD2 - TRBJ2-5 TRBV6-5 TGTGCCAGCAGTTACTCCTGGGACTATGGTGAGACCCAGTACTTC CASSYSWDYGETQYF
- - TRBJ2-1 TRBV9 TGTGCCAGCAGCGTTCCGGACGGGCAGCAGTTCTTC CASSVPDGQQFF
- few TRBJ2-1 TRBV5-4 TGTGCCAGCAGCCAGGGGGACTACTACAATGAGCAGTTCTTC CASSQGDYYNEQFF
TRBD1 - TRBJ1-6 TRBV5-1 TGCGCCAGCTCTCTACAGGGACAGGGTGGTTCACCCCTCCACTTT CASSLQGQGGSPLHF
- - TRBJ2-7 TRBV19 TGTGCCAGTAGTCCTGGACCTTCTTACGAGCAGTACTTC CASSPGPSYEQYF
TRBD1 - TRBJ2-4 TRBV28 TGTGCCAGCAGTTTATGGCAGGGGGAAAACATTCAGTACTTC CASSLWQGENIQYF
- - TRBJ2-1 TRBV27 TGTGCCAGCAGCGGGATCCAACCCAGCTACAATGAGCAGTTCTTC CASSGIQPSYNEQFF
- - TRBJ2-2 TRBV18 TGTGCCAGCTCCGAACGAGGACAAGGCGGATCGGGGGAGCTGTTTTTT CASSERGQGGSGELFF
TRBD2 - TRBJ2-1 TRBV9 TGTGCCAGCAGCCCATATAGCGGACTAGCGGGGTACAATGAGCAGTTCTTC CASSPYSGLAGYNEQFF
- - TRBJ2-7 TRBV4-3 TGCGCCAGCAGCCAAGATCGAGGAGACAGTTTCTACGAGCAGTACTTC CASSQDRGDSFYEQYF
TRBD2 few TRBJ2-1 TRBV12-5 TGTGCTAGTGGTTTGGGGCTAGCGGGAGGGGGCAATGAGCAGTTCTTC CASGLGLAGGGNEQFF
TRBD2 few TRBJ2-2 TRBV16 TGTGCCAGCAGCGATACTAGCGGGAGTAACACCGGGGAGCTGTTTTTT CASSDTSGSNTGELFF